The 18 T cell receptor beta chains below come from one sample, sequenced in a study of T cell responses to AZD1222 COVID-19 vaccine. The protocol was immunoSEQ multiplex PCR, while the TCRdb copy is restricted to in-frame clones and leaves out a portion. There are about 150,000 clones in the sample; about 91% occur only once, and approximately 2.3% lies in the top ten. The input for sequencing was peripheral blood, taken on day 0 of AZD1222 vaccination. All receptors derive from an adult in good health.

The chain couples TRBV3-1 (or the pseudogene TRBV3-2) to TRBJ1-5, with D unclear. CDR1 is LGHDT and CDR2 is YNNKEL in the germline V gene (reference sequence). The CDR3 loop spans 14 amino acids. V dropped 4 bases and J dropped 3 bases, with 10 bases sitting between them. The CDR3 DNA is TGTGCCAGCAGCCCCGCGGGCCTCAATCAGCCCCAGCATTTT. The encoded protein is CASSPAGLNQPQHF.

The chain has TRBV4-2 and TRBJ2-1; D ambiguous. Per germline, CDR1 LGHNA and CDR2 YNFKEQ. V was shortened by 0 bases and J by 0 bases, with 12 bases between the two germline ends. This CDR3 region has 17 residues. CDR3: CASSQDAGSSSYNEQFF. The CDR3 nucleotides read TGTGCCAGCAGCCAAGATGCAGGCTCCAGCTCCTACAATGAGCAGTTCTTC.

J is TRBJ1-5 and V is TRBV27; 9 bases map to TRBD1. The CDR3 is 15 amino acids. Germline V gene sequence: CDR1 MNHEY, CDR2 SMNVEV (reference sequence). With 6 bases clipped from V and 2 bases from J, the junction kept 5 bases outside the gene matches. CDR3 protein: CASRGTGLRNQPQHF. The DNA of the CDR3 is TGTGCCAGCAGGGGGACAGGGCTTCGCAATCAGCCCCAGCATTTT.

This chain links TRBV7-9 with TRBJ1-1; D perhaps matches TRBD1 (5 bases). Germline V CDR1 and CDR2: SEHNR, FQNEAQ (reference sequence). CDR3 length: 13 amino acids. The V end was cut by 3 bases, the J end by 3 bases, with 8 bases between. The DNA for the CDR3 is TGTGCCAGCAGCTTCGGGGGTTACACTGAAGCTTTCTTT. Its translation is CASSFGGYTEAFF. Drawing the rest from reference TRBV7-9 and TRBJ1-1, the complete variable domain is DTGVSQNPRHKITKRGQNVTFRCDPISEHNRLYWYRQTLGQGPEFLTYFQNEAQLEKSRLLSDRFSAERPKGSFSTLEIQRTEQGDSAMYLCASSFGGYTEAFFGQGTRLTVV.

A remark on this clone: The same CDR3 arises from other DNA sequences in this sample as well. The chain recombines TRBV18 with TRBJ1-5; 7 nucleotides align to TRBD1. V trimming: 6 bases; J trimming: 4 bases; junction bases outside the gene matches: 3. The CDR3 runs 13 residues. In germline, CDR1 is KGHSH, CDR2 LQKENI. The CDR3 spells CASSPGQNQPQHF. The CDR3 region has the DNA TGTGCCAGCTCGCCGGGACAGAATCAGCCCCAGCATTTT. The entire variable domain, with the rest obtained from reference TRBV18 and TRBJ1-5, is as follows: NAGVMQNPRHLVRRRGQEARLRCSPMKGHSHVYWYRQLPEEGLKFMVYLQKENIIDESGMPKERFSAEFPKEGPSILRIQQVVRGDSAAYFCASSPGQNQPQHFGDGTRLSIL.

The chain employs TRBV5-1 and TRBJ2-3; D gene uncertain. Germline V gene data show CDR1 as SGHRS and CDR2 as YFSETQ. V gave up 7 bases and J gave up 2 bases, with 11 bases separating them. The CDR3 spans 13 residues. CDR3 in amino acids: CASHTLITDTQYF. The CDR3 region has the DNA TGCGCCAGCCATACACTTATCACAGATACGCAGTATTTT.

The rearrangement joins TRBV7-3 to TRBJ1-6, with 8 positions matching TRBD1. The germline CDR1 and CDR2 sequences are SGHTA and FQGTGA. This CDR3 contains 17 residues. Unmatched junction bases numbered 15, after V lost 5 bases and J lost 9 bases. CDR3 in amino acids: CASSRGVPTGDGSPLHF. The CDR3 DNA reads TGTGCCAGCAGCCGCGGAGTACCGACAGGGGACGGTTCACCCCTCCACTTT.

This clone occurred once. The CDR3 nucleotides read TGTGCCAGCAGCTCCCAGACAGGGGCGGCAGGAAAACTGTTTTTT. It encodes CASSSQTGAAGKLFF. This sequence joins TRBV5-5 and TRBJ1-4; 8 nucleotides match TRBD1. Trimming took 3 bases from V and 10 from J; bases not matched to a gene: 11. The length of the CDR3 is 15 residues. Germline-derived CDR1 and CDR2 are SGHKS and YYEKEE (reference sequence).

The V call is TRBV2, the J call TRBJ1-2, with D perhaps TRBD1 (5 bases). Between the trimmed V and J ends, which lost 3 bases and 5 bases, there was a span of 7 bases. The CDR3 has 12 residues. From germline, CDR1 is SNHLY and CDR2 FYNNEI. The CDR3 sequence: CASSDSGYGYTF. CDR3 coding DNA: TGTGCCAGCAGTGACTCAGGGTATGGCTACACCTTC.

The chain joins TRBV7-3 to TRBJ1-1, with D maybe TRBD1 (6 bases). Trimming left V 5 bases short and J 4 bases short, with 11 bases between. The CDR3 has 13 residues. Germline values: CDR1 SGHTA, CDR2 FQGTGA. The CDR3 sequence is CASSAQGSTEAFF. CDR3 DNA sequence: TGTGCCAGCAGCGCACAGGGAAGCACTGAAGCTTTCTTT.

CDR3 DNA: TGTGCCAGCAGCCGGGGCTTAGAGACCCAGTACTTC. This encodes CASSRGLETQYF. V is TRBV3-1 (or the pseudogene TRBV3-2) and J is TRBJ2-5, with D perhaps TRBD1 (5 bases). CDR1 LGHDT and CDR2 YNNKEL come from the germline V gene (reference sequence). The CDR3 is made up of 12 amino acids. The V end was cut by 4 bases, the J end by 4 bases, with 7 bases between.

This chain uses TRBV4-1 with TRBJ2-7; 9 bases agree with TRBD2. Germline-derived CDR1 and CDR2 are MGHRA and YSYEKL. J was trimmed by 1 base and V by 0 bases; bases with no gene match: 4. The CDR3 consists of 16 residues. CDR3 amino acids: CASSQDLGLASYEQYF. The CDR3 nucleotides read TGCGCCAGCAGCCAAGATCTTGGACTAGCGTCCTACGAGCAGTACTTC.

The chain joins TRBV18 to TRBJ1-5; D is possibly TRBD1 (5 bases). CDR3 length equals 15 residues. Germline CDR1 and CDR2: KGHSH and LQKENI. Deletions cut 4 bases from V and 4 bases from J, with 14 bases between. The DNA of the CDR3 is TGTGCCAGCTCACTCTACGGAGGGGAAAATCAGCCCCAGCATTTT. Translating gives CASSLYGGENQPQHF.

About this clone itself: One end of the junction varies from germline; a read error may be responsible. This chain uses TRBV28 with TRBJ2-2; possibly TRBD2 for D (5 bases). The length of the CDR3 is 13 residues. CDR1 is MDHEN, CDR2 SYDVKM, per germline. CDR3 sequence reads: CASSQRTAGKLFF. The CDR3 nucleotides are TGTGCCAGCAGCCAACGAACCGCCGGGAAGCTGTTTTTT.

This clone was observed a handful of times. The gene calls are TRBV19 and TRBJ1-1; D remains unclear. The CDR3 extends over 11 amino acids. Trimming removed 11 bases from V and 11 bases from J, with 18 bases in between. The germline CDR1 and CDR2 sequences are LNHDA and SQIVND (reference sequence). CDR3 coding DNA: TGTGCCCTCCGGCGGGTAGAGCGGGCTTTCTTT. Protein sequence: CALRRVERAFF. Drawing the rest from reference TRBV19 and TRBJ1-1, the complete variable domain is DGGITQSPKYLFRKEGQNVTLSCEQNLNHDAMYWYRQDPGQGLRLIYYSQIVNDFQKGDIAEGYSVSREKKESFPLTVTSAQKNPTAFYLCALRRVERAFFGQGTRLTVV.

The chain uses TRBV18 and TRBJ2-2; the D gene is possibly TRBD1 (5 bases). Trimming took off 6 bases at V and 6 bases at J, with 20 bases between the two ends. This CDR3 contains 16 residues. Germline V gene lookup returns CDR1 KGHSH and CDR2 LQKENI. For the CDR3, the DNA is TGTGCCAGCTCTCTAAGCTCCGGTGGGGCCGCCGGGGAGCTGTTTTTT. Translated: CASSLSSGGAAGELFF.

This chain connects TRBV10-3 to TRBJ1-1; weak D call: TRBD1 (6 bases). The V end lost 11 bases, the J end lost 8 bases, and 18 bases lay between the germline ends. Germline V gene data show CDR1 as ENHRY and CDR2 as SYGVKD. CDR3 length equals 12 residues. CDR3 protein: CASNNRDNEAFF. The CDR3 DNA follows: TGTGCCTCGAACAATAGGGACAACGAAGCTTTCTTT.

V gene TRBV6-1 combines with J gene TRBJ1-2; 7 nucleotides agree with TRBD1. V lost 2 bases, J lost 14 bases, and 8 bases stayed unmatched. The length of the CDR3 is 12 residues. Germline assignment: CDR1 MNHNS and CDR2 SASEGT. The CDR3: CASSELGQKKTF. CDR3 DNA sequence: TGTGCCAGCAGTGAATTGGGACAGAAGAAGACCTTC.